The 30 T cell receptor beta chains given below trace back to one sample, sequenced in a study of Ad26.COV2.S vaccination and SARS-CoV-2 variants. Only in-frame clones appear in the TCRdb table, and some are missing; sequencing was by immunoSEQ multiplex PCR. Of fewer than 500,000 clones in the sample, over 75% are singletons; the top ten hold 10% to 15%. Treatment specified: about 20 received Ad26.COV2.S at low or high dose, single or two shots; several received placebo; per-sample allocation not given. Repertoires come from day 63 after the first vaccine or placebo injection. The sequencing here drew on peripheral blood, taken in a trial of Ad26.COV2.S vaccine versus placebo. The source is a person between 18 and 65 years old who received the Ad26.COV2.S COVID-19 vaccine or a placebo.

V is TRBV13 and J is TRBJ2-2; 10 bases line up with TRBD1. Per the germline V gene, CDR1 is PRHDT and CDR2 is FYEKMQ (reference sequence). The junction had 10 bases not matched to a gene; V was cut back by 5 bases and J by 7 bases. CDR3 size: 16 residues. CDR3 protein: CASSPRDRGRVGELFF. CDR3 nucleotides: TGTGCCAGCAGCCCCCGAGACAGGGGGCGCGTCGGGGAGCTGTTTTTT.

The V and J genes are TRBV7-3 and TRBJ1-2; TRBD1 matches at 8 bases. The junction had 8 bases not matched to a gene; V was cut back by 6 bases and J by 8 bases. Germline loops: CDR1 SGHTA, CDR2 FQGTGA. The CDR3 is 13 amino acids. In DNA, the CDR3 is TGTGCCAGCAGTCTCGACAGGGGTAGGGGCTACACCTTC. Protein product: CASSLDRGRGYTF.

V is TRBV10-3 and J is TRBJ2-1, with 10 bases fitting TRBD1. CDR3 length: 13 residues. The V gene end was trimmed by 11 bases and the J gene end by 6 bases; junction bases not matched to a gene: 7. Per germline, CDR1 ENHRY and CDR2 SYGVKD. The CDR3 DNA follows: TGTGCCCTTGGGACAGGGGATAGCAATGAGCAGTTCTTC. This encodes CALGTGDSNEQFF.

The CDR3 region is CSVRGSTDTQYF. The CDR3 nucleotides read TGCAGTGTGCGGGGGAGCACAGATACGCAGTATTTT. The J gene is TRBJ2-3, the V gene TRBV29-1; TRBD2 agrees at 7 bases. This CDR3 comprises 12 residues. Germline V gives CDR1 SQVTM, CDR2 ANQGSEA.

This clone appeared a few times. The chain recombines TRBV13 with TRBJ1-5; 11 bases are shared with TRBD1. The V and J ends lost 5 bases and 7 bases, in that order; junction bases with no gene match: 10. Germline V gene data show CDR1 as PRHDT and CDR2 as FYEKMQ (reference sequence). The length of the CDR3 is 16 residues. The CDR3 is CASSPYSGQGGQPQHF. The CDR3, as DNA: TGTGCCAGCAGCCCATACTCGGGACAGGGGGGACAGCCCCAGCATTTT.

The gene calls are TRBV11-2 and TRBJ2-5, with no clear D. V was cut by 0 bases and J by 2 bases, with 10 bases left in between. The CDR3 totals 15 residues. Germline V gene data show CDR1 as SGHAT and CDR2 as FQNNGV. CDR3 in amino acids: CASSLDGQLQETQYF. CDR3 DNA sequence: TGTGCCAGCAGCTTAGACGGGCAGCTTCAAGAGACCCAGTACTTC.

The rearrangement links TRBV27 to TRBJ2-7, with D perhaps assigned TRBD1 or TRBD2 (5 bases each). V lost 5 bases and J 0 bases, leaving 11 bases between the germline ends. Germline lookup yields CDR1 MNHEY and CDR2 SMNVEV (reference sequence). The CDR3 has 14 amino acids. In DNA form, the CDR3 reads TGTGCCAGCAGTCACGGGACCGGCTCCTACGAGCAGTACTTC. Translating it yields CASSHGTGSYEQYF.

The CDR3 loop reads CASSEFLGDTEAFF. CDR3 sequence (DNA): TGTGCCAGCAGTGAATTTCTAGGGGACACTGAAGCTTTCTTT. J is TRBJ1-1 and V is TRBV25-1; TRBD1 might be the D (5 bases). V shed 1 base and J shed 3 bases, with 9 bases lying between them. Germline V lookup: CDR1 MGHDK, CDR2 SYGVNS. The CDR3 sequence is 14 residues long. Together with reference TRBV25-1 and TRBJ1-1, the CDR3 gives the full variable domain: EADIYQTPRYLVIGTGKKITLECSQTMGHDKMYWYQQDPGMELHLIHYSYGVNSTEKGDLSSESTVSRIRTEHFPLTLESARPSHTSQYLCASSEFLGDTEAFFGQGTRLTVV.

The CDR3 nucleotides are TGTGCCTATAGCGGGACCACAGATACGCAGTATTTT. Amino acids: CAYSGTTDTQYF. This chain connects TRBV30 to TRBJ2-3, with 8 bases fitting TRBD2. The CDR3 covers 12 residues. The V gene end was trimmed by 7 bases and the J gene end by 2 bases; junction bases not matched to a gene: 2. Germline CDR1 GTSNPN, CDR2 SVGIG (reference sequence).

The chain combines TRBV13 with TRBJ2-7; D is unclear. The CDR3 runs 16 residues. Germline loops: CDR1 PRHDT, CDR2 FYEKMQ (reference sequence). V gave up 5 bases and J gave up 0 bases, with 17 bases separating them. The CDR3 nucleotides are TGTGCCAGCAGCCCTTTGCGACTGAACCACTCCTACGAGCAGTACTTC. It codes for CASSPLRLNHSYEQYF.

The rearrangement uses TRBV10-3 and TRBJ1-4; the D is unclear. CDR1 ENHRY and CDR2 SYGVKD come from the germline V gene. Trimming removed 3 bases from V and 0 bases from J, with 8 bases in between. This CDR3 has 15 amino acids. The CDR3 DNA is TGTGCCATCAGTGATAGGGCCGCAACTAATGAAAAACTGTTTTTT. Encoded protein: CAISDRAATNEKLFF.

The gene calls are TRBV2 and TRBJ2-1, with TRBD2 matching 8 bases. The ends lost 7 bases at V and 8 bases at J; junction bases unmatched: 10. Germline-derived CDR1 and CDR2 are SNHLY and FYNNEI. The length of the CDR3 is 14 residues. This CDR3 reads CASKQAGESDEQFF. CDR3 coding DNA: TGTGCCAGCAAGCAAGCGGGAGAAAGTGATGAGCAGTTCTTC. The variable domain in full, with the rest retrieved from reference TRBV2 and TRBJ2-1, is EPEVTQTPSHQVTQMGQEVILRCVPISNHLYFYWYRQILGQKVEFLVSFYNNEISEKSEIFDDQFSVERPDGSNFTLKIRSTKLEDSAMYFCASKQAGESDEQFFGPGTRLTVL.

V usage is TRBV3-1 (or the pseudogene TRBV3-2) and J usage is TRBJ2-5; the D call may be TRBD1 or TRBD2 (6 bases each). Germline V gene sequence: CDR1 LGHDT, CDR2 YNNKEL (reference sequence). This CDR3 is 14 amino acids long. V was shortened by 1 base and J by 5 bases, with 11 bases between the two germline ends. The CDR3 loop reads CASSQVGGAETQYF. The DNA of the CDR3 is TGTGCCAGCAGCCAAGTGGGGGGCGCCGAGACCCAGTACTTC.

The J gene is TRBJ1-1, the V gene TRBV5-3; weak D call: TRBD1 (5 bases). TRBV5-3 is marked as an open reading frame, function uncertain. This CDR3 region has 13 residues. Trimming removed 4 bases from V and 4 bases from J, with 11 bases in between. The CDR3: CARSVDGATEAFF. CDR3 DNA sequence: TGTGCCAGAAGCGTCGACGGGGCCACTGAAGCTTTCTTT.

The V call is TRBV2, the J call TRBJ1-5; D is undetermined. Trimming stripped 1 base from V and 7 bases from J, with 11 bases between. This CDR3 has 14 residues. From germline, CDR1 is SNHLY and CDR2 FYNNEI. The CDR3 coding sequence is TGTGCCAGCAGTGAAGTAAATGCCGGGCAGCCCCAGCATTTT. As protein: CASSEVNAGQPQHF. Looking up the rest from reference TRBV2 and TRBJ1-5 gives the full variable domain: EPEVTQTPSHQVTQMGQEVILRCVPISNHLYFYWYRQILGQKVEFLVSFYNNEISEKSEIFDDQFSVERPDGSNFTLKIRSTKLEDSAMYFCASSEVNAGQPQHFGDGTRLSIL.

The rearrangement uses TRBV7-2 and TRBJ2-7, with 10 bases aligning to TRBD2. The CDR3 sequence is 16 residues long. The ends lost 0 bases at V and 5 bases at J; junction bases unmatched: 7. Germline V CDR1 and CDR2: SGHTA, FQGNSA. CDR3 bases: TGTGCCAGCAGCTTAGCTAGCGGGAGGTTCTTCGACGAGCAGTACTTC. Protein sequence: CASSLASGRFFDEQYF.

The chain is built from TRBV5-8 and TRBJ2-7; no reliable D call. Germline loops: CDR1 SGHTS, CDR2 YDEGEE. V was cut by 0 bases and J by 5 bases, with 18 bases left in between. The CDR3 length is 16 residues. CDR3 DNA sequence: TGTGCCAGCAGCTTGGCCGTATTTCCAGCCAGAGACGAGCAGTACTTC. It is translated as CASSLAVFPARDEQYF.

V is TRBV4-1 and J is TRBJ2-1; D possibly corresponds to TRBD2 (6 bases). V gave up 4 bases and J gave up 3 bases, with 13 bases separating them. Germline CDR1 reads MGHRA; CDR2 reads YSYEKL. This CDR3 is built from 15 residues. The CDR3 spells CASSRPGTRYNEQFF. The CDR3 DNA is TGCGCCAGCAGCCGCCCTGGGACTCGCTACAATGAGCAGTTCTTC.

V gene TRBV29-1 combines with J gene TRBJ2-7; maybe TRBD2 (6 bases). The CDR3 has 13 residues. V lost 5 bases, J lost 5 bases, and 16 bases lay in between. The germline V gene has CDR1 SQVTM and CDR2 ANQGSEA. CDR3 in amino acids: CSVLLASANEQYF. Here the CDR3 DNA reads TGCAGCGTTTTGTTGGCTAGCGCGAACGAGCAGTACTTC.

This clone was picked up one time. This chain connects TRBV5-1 to TRBJ2-7, with TRBD2 matching over 8 bases. The CDR3 runs to 16 residues. Trimming cost V 0 bases and J 7 bases; bases outside gene matches: 12. Germline V gene sequence: CDR1 SGHRS, CDR2 YFSETQ. Here the CDR3 reads CASSLGPVAGRSEQYF. In DNA, the CDR3 is TGCGCCAGCAGCTTGGGACCGGTAGCGGGAAGGTCAGAGCAGTACTTC. The full variable domain, rest sourced from reference TRBV5-1 and TRBJ2-7, is KAGVTQTPRYLIKTRGQQVTLSCSPISGHRSVSWYQQTPGQGLQFLFEYFSETQRNKGNFPGRFSGRQFSNSRSEMNVSTLELGDSALYLCASSLGPVAGRSEQYFGPGTRLTVT.

J is TRBJ2-3 and V is TRBV5-1, with 10 bases aligning to TRBD2. Germline values: CDR1 SGHRS, CDR2 YFSETQ. J lost 4 bases, V lost 0 bases, and 2 bases had no gene match. CDR3 size: 15 residues. CDR3 residues: CASSLATSGADTQYF. In nucleotides, the CDR3 is TGCGCCAGCAGCTTGGCTACTAGCGGGGCAGATACGCAGTATTTT. The full variable domain, with the rest looked up from reference TRBV5-1 and TRBJ2-3, is KAGVTQTPRYLIKTRGQQVTLSCSPISGHRSVSWYQQTPGQGLQFLFEYFSETQRNKGNFPGRFSGRQFSNSRSEMNVSTLELGDSALYLCASSLATSGADTQYFGPGTRLTVL.

The rearrangement links TRBV30 to TRBJ1-4; perhaps TRBD1 as D (5 bases). Trimming removed 2 bases from V and 10 bases from J, with 17 bases in between. The length of the CDR3 is 14 residues. Germline-derived CDR1 and CDR2 are GTSNPN and SVGIG (reference sequence). Here the CDR3 reads CAWSPYQGQGKLFF. CDR3 nucleotide sequence: TGTGCCTGGAGTCCATATCAAGGCCAGGGAAAACTGTTTTTT.

The chain carries TRBV11-2 and TRBJ2-4; D possibly matches TRBD1 or TRBD2 (6 bases each). Looked up from germline, CDR1 is SGHAT and CDR2 is FQNNGV. The CDR3 spans 15 residues. The V and J ends lost 1 base and 6 bases respectively, with 13 bases between them. The CDR3 loop is CASSLVPGAGNIQYF. The CDR3 DNA reads as TGTGCCAGCAGCTTAGTTCCGGGGGCGGGAAACATTCAGTACTTC. Looking up the rest from reference TRBV11-2 and TRBJ2-4 gives the full variable domain: EAGVAQSPRYKIIEKRQSVAFWCNPISGHATLYWYQQILGQGPKLLIQFQNNGVVDDSQLPKDRFSAERLKGVDSTLKIQPAKLEDSAVYLCASSLVPGAGNIQYFGAGTRLSVL.

The rearrangement links TRBV15 to TRBJ1-3; no reliable D call. Per germline, CDR1 LNHNV and CDR2 YYDKDF (reference sequence). V shed 0 bases and J shed 6 bases, with 18 bases lying between them. This CDR3 is built from 17 residues. CDR3: CATSRDISYPQKNTIYF. CDR3 DNA: TGTGCCACCAGCAGAGATATTTCCTACCCTCAGAAAAACACCATATATTTT.

The rearrangement joins TRBV28 to TRBJ2-3; 10 bases match TRBD2. Unmatched junction bases numbered 9, after V lost 5 bases and J lost 1 base. This CDR3 contains 17 residues. Germline V gene lookup returns CDR1 MDHEN and CDR2 SYDVKM. The CDR3 is CASSPGASGSGTDTQYF. The CDR3 region has the DNA TGTGCCAGCAGTCCGGGGGCTAGCGGGAGTGGCACAGATACGCAGTATTTT.

Here the CDR3 DNA reads TGTGCCAGCAGCCAATGTGCCAGACCCCTCCACTTT. This codes for CASSQCARPLHF. The chain joins TRBV3-1 (or the pseudogene TRBV3-2) to TRBJ1-6; D remains ambiguous. The ends were cut back, 2 bases at V and 12 bases at J, with 8 bases in the middle. This CDR3 has 12 residues. Germline CDR1 reads LGHDT; CDR2 reads YNNKEL (reference sequence).

The rearrangement uses TRBV29-1 and TRBJ2-7, with 7 bases identical to TRBD1. The junction had 16 bases not matched to a gene; V was cut back by 6 bases and J by 5 bases. The CDR3 covers 15 residues. Germline CDR1 reads SQVTM; CDR2 reads ANQGSEA. In nucleotides, the CDR3 is TGCAGCGTCCGAACCGGGACAGCGGTCTTGGACGAGCAGTACTTC. It is translated as CSVRTGTAVLDEQYF.

This chain uses TRBV6-4 with TRBJ1-1; D is possibly TRBD1 (6 bases). V lost 5 bases and J 3 bases, leaving 10 bases between the germline ends. The length of the CDR3 is 13 residues. Germline CDR1 and CDR2: MRHNA and SNTAGT. The chain's CDR3 is CASSTEGDTEAFF. The CDR3 nucleotides read TGTGCCAGCAGTACAGAGGGGGACACTGAAGCTTTCTTT.

The gene calls are TRBV20-1 and TRBJ1-2; no firm D call. V dropped 3 bases and J dropped 4 bases, with 9 bases sitting between them. This CDR3 contains 12 residues. CDR1 is DFQATT and CDR2 is SNEGSKA in the germline V gene (reference sequence). CDR3 sequence reads: CSASGQIYGYTF. The CDR3 nucleotides are TGCAGTGCTAGTGGGCAGATCTATGGCTACACCTTC.

The chain is built from TRBV7-3 and TRBJ2-2; D unresolved. The CDR3 runs 14 residues. V lost 5 bases and J lost 1, with 8 bases in between. The germline CDR1 and CDR2 sequences are SGHTA and FQGTGA. The CDR3 nucleotides are TGTGCCAGCAGCCCGGACCAGAACACCGGGGAGCTGTTTTTT. It is translated as CASSPDQNTGELFF.